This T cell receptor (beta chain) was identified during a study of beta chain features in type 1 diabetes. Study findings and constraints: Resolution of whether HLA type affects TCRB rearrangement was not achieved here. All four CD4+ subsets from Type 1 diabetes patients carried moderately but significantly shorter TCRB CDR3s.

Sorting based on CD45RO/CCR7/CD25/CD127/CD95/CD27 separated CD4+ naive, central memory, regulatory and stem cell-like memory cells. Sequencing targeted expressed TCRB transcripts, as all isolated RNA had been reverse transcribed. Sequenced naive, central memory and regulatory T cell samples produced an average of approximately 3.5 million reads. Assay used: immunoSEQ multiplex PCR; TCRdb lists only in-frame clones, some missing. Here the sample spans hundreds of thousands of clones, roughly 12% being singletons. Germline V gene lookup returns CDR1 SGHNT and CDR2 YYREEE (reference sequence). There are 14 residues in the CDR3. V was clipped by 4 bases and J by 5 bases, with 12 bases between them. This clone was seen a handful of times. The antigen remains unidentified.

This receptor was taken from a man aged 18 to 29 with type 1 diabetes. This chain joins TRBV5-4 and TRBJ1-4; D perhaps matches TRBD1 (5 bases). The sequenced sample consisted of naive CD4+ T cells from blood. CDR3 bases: TGTGCCAGCAGCCTGACGGGGCGGAATGAAAAACTGTTTTTT. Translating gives CASSLTGRNEKLFF.